The 29 T cell receptor beta chains given below trace back to one sample, sequenced in a study of Graves' ophthalmopathy and Graves' hyperthyroidism (dated 2018 in TCRdb). The listed sequencing device is Illumina HiSeq 2000. For repertoire sequencing, the TCR beta CDR3 regions were amplified from RNA transcripts. HTBI primers and the Qiagen OneStep RT-PCR kit were used in a first-round RT-PCR, which was followed by a second-round multiplex PCR, size selection and purification. The public reads were reanalyzed by TCRdb: fastp trimming at Q25, MiXCR alignment, in-frame beta chains only. Rows with one shared CDR3 protein collapse into an entry with the most common genes and DNA. In this sample the table shows hundreds of thousands of distinct CDR3 sequences, 22% of which occur a single time. The top ten clonotypes cover around 7% of the sample. Sequenced: peripheral blood. These receptor sequences come from a woman aged 18-29 years with stable Graves' hyperthyroidism. Some clones in this sample may be carry-over from other donors' samples. Donor details come from another sample of the same person, matched by shared clones.

Many counts were recorded for this clonotype. The chain has TRBV20-1 and TRBJ2-2; tentatively, D is TRBD1 or TRBD2 (5 bases each). Germline V lookup: CDR1 DFQATT, CDR2 SNEGSKA (reference sequence). The CDR3 extends over 13 amino acids. V was shortened by 1 base and J by 6 bases, with 9 bases between the two germline ends. The CDR3: CSARARGAGELFF. For the CDR3, the DNA is TGCAGTGCTAGAGCGAGGGGTGCCGGGGAGCTGTTTTTT.

This clonotype showed up many times. The chain carries TRBV24-1 and TRBJ2-7, with 11 positions matching TRBD2. The CDR3 runs to 15 residues. CDR1 and CDR2 from the germline V gene are KGHDR and SFDVKD. V shed 7 bases and J 6 bases; nucleotides not matched to a gene: 10. The CDR3 here is CATSLAGGPSGEQYF. CDR3 nucleotides: TGTGCCACCAGCTTAGCGGGAGGGCCCAGCGGCGAGCAGTACTTC.

This clonotype has a count of ten or more. V and J are TRBV10-3 and TRBJ1-2, with 8 nucleotides matching TRBD1. The CDR3 has 14 amino acids. The trim removed 9 bases at V and 7 bases at J, leaving 13 bases unmatched. Looked up from germline, CDR1 is ENHRY and CDR2 is SYGVKD. CDR3 nucleotide sequence: TGTGCCATTGATCCACAGGGGGGGGCTGGTGGCTACACCTTC. It encodes CAIDPQGGAGGYTF.

The CDR3 sequence: CASYGPVRGGRRYEQYF. The CDR3 DNA reads as TGTGCCAGCTATGGACCGGTACGGGGCGGGAGGCGTTACGAGCAGTACTTC. The rearrangement uses TRBV28 and TRBJ2-7, with 8 bases lining up with TRBD2. V trimming: 8 bases; J trimming: 4 bases; junction bases outside the gene matches: 19. Germline CDR1 reads MDHEN; CDR2 reads SYDVKM. This CDR3 has 17 residues.

This clonotype was counted only a few times. This chain uses TRBV3-1 with TRBJ1-1; no reliable D call. V was clipped by 2 bases and J by 4 bases, with 5 bases between them. CDR1 LGHDT and CDR2 YNNKEL come from the germline V gene (reference sequence). CDR3 length: 12 amino acids. CDR3 in DNA: TGTGCCAGCAGCCAATCTCTCACTGAAGCTTTCTTT. It encodes CASSQSLTEAFF.

This clonotype was seen at least ten times. J is TRBJ1-1 and V is TRBV20-1; TRBD1 agrees at 10 bases. V dropped 5 bases and J dropped 3; count of bases not matched to a gene: 6. The CDR3 covers 14 residues. Germline V CDR1 and CDR2: DFQATT, SNEGSKA (reference sequence). The CDR3 is CSARRQGAHTEAFF. The CDR3 DNA reads TGCAGTGCTCGGAGACAGGGGGCGCACACTGAAGCTTTCTTT.

The chain combines TRBV20-1 with TRBJ1-1, with D maybe TRBD1 (6 bases). V was cut by 7 bases and J by 8 bases, with 17 bases left in between. The CDR3 runs to 12 residues. Germline loops: CDR1 DFQATT, CDR2 SNEGSKA (reference sequence). The DNA for the CDR3 is TGCAGTGTACCAGGGGACCAGATAGAAGCTTTCTTT. This gives the protein CSVPGDQIEAFF.

This chain links TRBV10-2 with TRBJ2-7; D assignment may be TRBD1 or TRBD2 (6 bases each). V was shortened by 4 bases and J by 3 bases, with 16 bases between the two germline ends. The CDR3 totals 15 residues. Per the germline V gene, CDR1 is WSHSY and CDR2 is SAAADI. The CDR3 bases are TGCGCCAGCAGTGGGGCACAGGGCGGGATCTACGAGCAGTACTTC. Translated, it gives CASSGAQGGIYEQYF.

This clonotype has at least ten counts. The chain uses TRBV28 and TRBJ1-2; the D is unclear. The ends were cut back, 3 bases at V and 0 bases at J, with 8 bases in the middle. This CDR3 is built from 14 residues. CDR1 MDHEN and CDR2 SYDVKM come from the germline V gene. Here the CDR3 reads CASSFDGPNYGYTF. The DNA of the CDR3 is TGTGCCAGCAGTTTTGACGGCCCTAACTATGGCTACACCTTC.

Many counts were recorded for this clonotype. The chain carries TRBV9 and TRBJ2-2, with 7 nucleotides matching TRBD2. The CDR3 runs 14 residues. The V and J ends lost 4 bases and 6 bases, in that order; junction bases with no gene match: 6. Germline V gene sequence: CDR1 SGDLS, CDR2 YYNGEE. The CDR3 sequence is CASSPQRGAGELFF. The CDR3 DNA reads TGTGCCAGCAGCCCTCAACGGGGGGCCGGGGAGCTGTTTTTT.

This clonotype occurred many times. The genes are TRBV7-8 and TRBJ1-1; 7 bases are a match to TRBD1. CDR3 size: 13 residues. Germline V lookup: CDR1 SGHVS, CDR2 FQNEAQ. V trimming: 2 bases; J trimming: 7 bases; junction bases outside the gene matches: 4. The CDR3 DNA is TGTGCCAGCAGCTTACAGGGGGAGCATGAAGCTTTCTTT. This codes for CASSLQGEHEAFF.

This clonotype was seen at least ten times. J is TRBJ2-1 and V is TRBV7-9; tentatively, D is TRBD2 (6 bases). V lost 0 bases to trimming and J lost 9 bases, with 15 bases between them. Germline loops: CDR1 SEHNR, CDR2 FQNEAQ (reference sequence). The CDR3 is 15 amino acids. Here the CDR3 DNA reads TGTGCCAGCAGCTTAGCTAGCGGACCTTTATTTGAGCAGTTCTTC. Protein product: CASSLASGPLFEQFF.

The chain combines TRBV28 with TRBJ2-3; D may be TRBD2 (6 bases). The V gene lost 3 bases and the J gene lost 0 bases, with 13 bases spanning the gap. In germline, CDR1 is MDHEN, CDR2 SYDVKM. This CDR3 has 16 residues. CDR3 coding DNA: TGTGCCAGCAGTTTCTGGGACTTAACTAGCACAGATACGCAGTATTTT. It yields the protein CASSFWDLTSTDTQYF.

This clonotype was picked up many times. CDR3 region: CASSSTGGNTEAFF. CDR3 DNA: TGTGCCAGCAGCTCTACAGGGGGCAACACTGAAGCTTTCTTT. The chain is built from TRBV6-1 and TRBJ1-1, with 9 bases that match TRBD1. V was clipped by 6 bases and J by 2 bases; unmatched bases: 4. This CDR3 is 14 amino acids long. The germline V gene has CDR1 MNHNS and CDR2 SASEGT.

The rearrangement uses TRBV4-2 and TRBJ2-7; possibly TRBD2 for D (5 bases). The CDR3 loop spans 15 amino acids. Per the germline V gene, CDR1 is LGHNA and CDR2 is YNFKEQ. The V gene lost 0 bases and the J gene lost 0 bases, with 9 bases spanning the gap. The CDR3 nucleotides read TGTGCCAGCAGCCAAGAGTGGAGCGGCTCCTACGAGCAGTACTTC. Its protein product is CASSQEWSGSYEQYF.

This clonotype was found many times. This chain links TRBV6-1 with TRBJ1-6, with D unclear. Trimming removed 5 bases at V and 9 bases at J, with 11 bases between. The CDR3 sequence is 13 residues long. In germline, CDR1 is MNHNS, CDR2 SASEGT. The CDR3 region has the DNA TGTGCCAGCAGTTCAGACGGAGGTTCACCCCTCCACTTT. Its protein is CASSSDGGSPLHF.

This clonotype was seen ten or more times. The V and J genes are TRBV5-1 and TRBJ2-7; D ambiguous. The CDR3 spans 13 residues. Trimming stripped 0 bases from V and 7 bases from J, with 11 bases between. Germline CDR1 reads SGHRS; CDR2 reads YFSETQ. The CDR3 nucleotides are TGCGCCAGCAGCTTGGGGACGGCTGGTGAGCAGTACTTC. Its protein product is CASSLGTAGEQYF.

At least ten counts were recorded for this clonotype. The chain joins TRBV10-3 to TRBJ1-2, with D perhaps matching TRBD1 (5 bases). The germline V and J ends were trimmed by 8 bases and 1 base, with 8 bases remaining between them. Per germline, CDR1 ENHRY and CDR2 SYGVKD. The CDR3 runs 12 residues. This chain's CDR3 is CAIRGNNYGYTF. The CDR3 DNA reads as TGTGCCATCCGGGGGAATAACTATGGCTACACCTTC.

There are many counts of this clonotype. The rearrangement links TRBV7-9 to TRBJ1-2; D not certain. CDR1 SEHNR and CDR2 FQNEAQ come from the germline V gene (reference sequence). V gave up 4 bases and J gave up 4 bases, with 16 bases separating them. The CDR3 has 15 amino acids. The CDR3 DNA is TGTGCCAGCAGCTCCCGTTCGACACCCACCTATGGCTACACCTTC. Its protein is CASSSRSTPTYGYTF.

This clonotype has only a few counts. The rearrangement links TRBV9 to TRBJ1-1; tentatively, D is TRBD1 (6 bases). V lost 6 bases and J lost 0, with 12 bases in between. The CDR3 has 14 residues. Germline V gene data show CDR1 as SGDLS and CDR2 as YYNGEE. For the CDR3, the DNA is TGTGCCAGCACCCCAGGGGTGATGAACACTGAAGCTTTCTTT. It encodes CASTPGVMNTEAFF.

This chain links TRBV12-3 or TRBV12-4 with TRBJ1-5; D not resolved. This CDR3 spans 12 amino acids. Trimming took off 6 bases at V and 7 bases at J, with 10 bases between the two ends. CDR3 nucleotides: TGTGCCAGCAGCCATGTTGGGCAGCCCCAGCATTTT. Its protein is CASSHVGQPQHF.

At least ten counts were recorded for this clonotype. V usage is TRBV5-1 and J usage is TRBJ1-1; weak D call: TRBD1 (6 bases). Trimming took off 4 bases at V and 1 base at J, with 11 bases between the two ends. The germline V gene has CDR1 SGHRS and CDR2 YFSETQ. The length of the CDR3 is 14 residues. The CDR3 protein is CASSISTGNTEAFF. The CDR3 DNA reads as TGCGCCAGCAGCATCTCGACAGGGAACACTGAAGCTTTCTTT.

The sample holds a few counts of this clonotype. This chain connects TRBV10-2 to TRBJ1-5; a weak D match, TRBD1 (5 bases). Germline V CDR1 and CDR2: WSHSY, SAAADI. The CDR3 runs to 17 residues. Trimming removed 7 bases at V and 0 bases at J, with 19 bases between. CDR3 sequence: CASKSGGSAVSNQPQHF. CDR3 coding DNA: TGCGCCAGCAAGTCTGGGGGGTCGGCGGTTAGCAATCAGCCCCAGCATTTT.

This clonotype was counted ten times or more. This chain uses TRBV7-6 with TRBJ2-7; maybe TRBD1 (6 bases). This CDR3 contains 15 residues. The germline V and J ends were trimmed by 6 bases and 1 base, with 16 bases remaining between them. Germline-derived CDR1 and CDR2 are SGHVS and FNYEAQ. CDR3 amino acids: CASSQDRKESYEQYF. In DNA form, the CDR3 reads TGTGCCAGCAGTCAGGACAGAAAAGAATCCTACGAGCAGTACTTC.

The genes are TRBV10-3 and TRBJ2-2; TRBD2 matches 10 bases. Trimming cost V 10 bases and J 9 bases; bases outside gene matches: 14. Germline CDR1 reads ENHRY; CDR2 reads SYGVKD. The CDR3 consists of 15 residues. The CDR3 protein is CATASNSGGLRELFF. The CDR3 region has the DNA TGTGCCACCGCGTCCAATAGCGGGGGGCTCAGGGAGCTGTTTTTT.

This clonotype was observed a few times. The V and J genes are TRBV10-3 and TRBJ1-2, with D uncertain. Trimming pared 0 bases from V and 7 bases from J, leaving 12 bases between. The CDR3 spans 14 residues. CDR1 is ENHRY and CDR2 is SYGVKD in the germline V gene. The CDR3 bases are TGTGCCATCAGTGAGTCGATGAAAACGCCTGGCTACACCTTC. This codes for CAISESMKTPGYTF.

In regard to this clonotype: As the CDR3 is not closed by the conserved phenylalanine or tryptophan, this likely results from a read error. It is unclear where the CDR3 begins or ends on the DNA, so no DNA is shown, and the CDR3 is as TCRdb lists it. This rearrangement joins TRBV2 to TRBJ1-5; the table's TRBD1 call for D was not verified on the DNA. A total of 16 residues make up the CDR3, ends included. From germline, CDR1 is SNHLY and CDR2 FYNNEI. CDR3 amino acids: CASSGSARQTNQPQQL.

This clonotype was seen repeatedly, ten times or more. The J gene is TRBJ2-7, the V gene TRBV24-1; D not resolved. Per germline, CDR1 KGHDR and CDR2 SFDVKD. This CDR3 contains 12 residues. V shed 6 bases and J shed 3 bases, with 8 bases lying between them. The CDR3 reads CATSSTDYEQYF. The DNA for the CDR3 is TGTGCCACCAGTTCAACGGACTACGAGCAGTACTTC.

The table lists this clonotype with many counts. The genes are TRBV10-3 and TRBJ2-7, with D perhaps assigned TRBD1 or TRBD2 (5 bases each). CDR1 ENHRY and CDR2 SYGVKD come from the germline V gene. Trimming took 4 bases from V and 0 from J, leaving 13 bases between them. This CDR3 is built from 15 residues. The CDR3: CAISGSGRNSYEQYF. For the CDR3, the DNA is TGTGCCATCAGTGGCTCGGGACGGAACTCCTACGAGCAGTACTTC.